This T cell receptor beta chain was obtained from a study of CD8+CD57+ T cells in acquired aplastic anemia. Genomic DNA provided the template from which TCR beta VDJ and CDR3 profiles were obtained. From the reads, TCRdb called clonotypes with MiXCR, one entry per CDR3 protein. The sample consists of more than 100,000 distinct CDR3 sequences, more than 35% of them appearing once. This CDR3 spans 13 amino acids. CDR1 and CDR2 from the germline V gene are SEHNR and FQNEAQ (reference sequence). V lost 2 bases and J lost 3, with 7 bases in between. V usage is TRBV7-9 and J usage is TRBJ1-1, with D maybe TRBD1 (6 bases). The receptor was derived from a human donor in good health, serving as a control. Sequencing input: sorted CD4+, CD8+, or CD8+CD57+ T cells (not recorded which) from PBMCs. The CDR3 reads CASSLRGDTEAFF. The CDR3 DNA reads as TGTGCCAGCAGCTTAAGGGGGGACACTGAAGCTTTCTTT.